This T cell receptor beta chain is from a study of regulatory T cells in long-lasting Graves disease. Broader study findings: When disease was persistent, TRBV28, TRBJ1-2 and TRBJ2-5 were the favored segments.

The CDR3 runs to 14 residues. Germline values: CDR1 MNHEY, CDR2 SVGAGI. The V gene lost 0 bases and the J gene lost 0 bases, with 5 bases spanning the gap. Time point given: newly diagnosed GD, antithyroid drugs for less than 3 months. The TCR library used RNA extracted from PBMCs. The authors diagnosed Graves' disease using American Thyroid Association guidelines. Patients hailed from an endocrinology department in Xi'an, China. The TCR beta library used iRepertoire HTBI primers with Arm-PCR amplification of CDR3. MiXCR was run by TCRdb on the multiplex PCR reads, yielding one entry per CDR3 protein. The profile shows hundreds of thousands of distinct CDR3 sequences, around 16% of them singletons. This clonotype was found many times. The antigen is undetermined.

Material: peripheral blood mononuclear cells (PBMCs), obtained at new diagnosis, from a patient treated with antithyroid drugs. The chain recombines TRBV6-5 with TRBJ1-2; D unclear. This TCR was recovered from a female donor with Graves disease. The DNA of the CDR3 is TGTGCCAGCAGTTACTCGAGGTCTAACTATGGCTACACCTTC. This codes for CASSYSRSNYGYTF.